The 2 T cell receptor beta chains presented below share a single source sample, sequenced in a study of T cell repertoires in cytomegalovirus infection. Their recognized antigens are unknown. TCRdb called the reads again in MiXCR, with one record for every CDR3 protein. The data show just under 500,000 distinct CDR3 sequences, roughly a third seen once. Sequencing used cultured PBMCs, obtained from culture after CMV antigen stimulation. All receptors derive from a human donor in good health (CMV status not recorded). Some clones in this sample may be carry-over from other donors' samples.

J is TRBJ1-2 and V is TRBV7-2; unclear D gene. The CDR3 spans 15 residues. V dropped 1 base and J dropped 8 bases, with 17 bases sitting between them. CDR1 is SGHTA, CDR2 FQGNSA, per germline. The CDR3 DNA follows: TGTGCCAGCAGCTTAGTGAGGCGACAAACTCGGGGCTACACCTTC. It specifies CASSLVRRQTRGYTF.

This clonotype was counted between two and nine times. J is TRBJ2-2 and V is TRBV19; no firm D call. Trimming took 0 bases from V and 6 from J, leaving 5 bases between them. The CDR3 runs to 13 residues. CDR1 and CDR2 from the germline V gene are LNHDA and SQIVND (reference sequence). The CDR3 loop is CASSIDIPGELFF. As DNA, the CDR3 is TGTGCCAGTAGTATAGATATTCCCGGGGAGCTGTTTTTT.